This T cell receptor beta chain derives from a study of T-cell reconstitution after alpha-beta-depleted transplantation in children. Whole-study results and caveats: Fresh T-cell production supplied most of the T-cell counts and diversity seen one year after transplant. Some patients' high day-60 TCRbeta diversity was traced to surviving recipient T cells and thymic progenitors. Two months or so post-transplant, alpha-beta T cells reportedly derived from several hundred expanded graft clones.

Germline CDR1 reads ENHRY; CDR2 reads SYGVKD. CDR3 length: 15 residues. V shed 5 bases and J 9 bases; nucleotides not matched to a gene: 11. At least ten counts were recorded for this clonotype. Its antigen remains unidentified. For TCRbeta, the library was prepared with unique molecular identifiers. Each CDR3 protein is one row after TCRdb ran MiXCR on the PCR reads. Of fewer than 700,000 distinct CDR3 sequences listed, under 15% are singletons. The specimen was PBMCs, mostly from graft donor cells, collected 360 days after TCRalphabeta/CD19-depleted stem cell transplant. The chain combines TRBV10-3 with TRBJ2-1; 9 positions agree with TRBD2. The sequence derives from a male patient under 18 who had a stem cell transplant for acute myeloid leukemia, so the T cells may come from the graft donor. The CDR3 spells CAISNSGLATGEQFF. CDR3 nucleotide sequence: TGTGCCATCAGTAATTCGGGACTAGCTACGGGTGAGCAGTTCTTC.